This entry features one T cell receptor beta chain sequence. Antigen: not known. Germline loops: CDR1 MNHEY, CDR2 SVGEGT. V was cut by 5 bases and J by 3 bases, with 14 bases left in between. The CDR3 is made up of 14 amino acids. The data were taken from a study of T cells after yellow fever vaccination. Study conclusions and caveats: Among primary-vaccination clones, most reappeared after the booster, at approximately 97% for CD4 and more than 85% for CD8.

TCRdb redid the calling of the 5' RACE reads with MiXCR, one entry per CDR3 protein. The repertoire holds 600,000 to 750,000 distinct CDR3 sequences, with approximately 13% as singletons. The receptor was isolated from a man aged 25 to 40 who received the YFV17D yellow fever vaccine. This chain uses TRBV6-2 or TRBV6-3 with TRBJ2-7, with D uncertain. The source material was PBMCs, sampled on the day of the yellow fever booster vaccination. The DNA for the CDR3 is TGTGCCAGCAGTCACCCGGAACTAAACTACGAGCAGTACTTC. It yields the protein CASSHPELNYEQYF.